This T cell receptor beta chain is drawn from a study of cytomegalovirus exposure and HLA in healthy donors. With regard to this clone: Antigen unknown. The junction does not match germline at one end; this may be a read error.

The CDR3 extends over 16 amino acids. In germline, CDR1 is SGHTA, CDR2 FQGNSA. The PCR employed 60 Vbeta primers together with 13 Jbeta primers. Here immunoSEQ multiplex PCR was the method, and the copy in TCRdb shows in-frame clones only, minus some. The table has roughly 100,000 clones, roughly 13% seen once. Study-level points and caveats: Analyzed later, most CMV-associated TCR beta chains appeared HLA-restricted. There were under 200 TCR beta chains listed as cytomegalovirus-associated. Researchers reported in a later analysis that a missense DCLRE1C variant was tied to TCR beta V- and J-gene trimming.

The specimen sequenced was PBMCs. This sequence joins TRBV7-2 and TRBJ2-1; 13 bases are a match to TRBD2. The TCR sequence derives from a man between 40 and 49 years old in good health and CMV-seropositive. The CDR3 loop is CASSYRTSGSYHEQFF. DNA for the CDR3: TGTGCCAGCAGCTACCGGACTAGCGGGAGCTACCATGAGCAGTTCTTC.